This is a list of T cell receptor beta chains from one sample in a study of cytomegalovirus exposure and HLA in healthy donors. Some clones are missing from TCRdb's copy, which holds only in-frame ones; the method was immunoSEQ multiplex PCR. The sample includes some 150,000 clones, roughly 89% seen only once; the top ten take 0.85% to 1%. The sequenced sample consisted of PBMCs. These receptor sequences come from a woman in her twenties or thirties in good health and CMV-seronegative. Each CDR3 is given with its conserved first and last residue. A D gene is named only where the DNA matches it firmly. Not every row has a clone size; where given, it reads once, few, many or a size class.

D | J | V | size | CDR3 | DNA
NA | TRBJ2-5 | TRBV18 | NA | CASSPRQEETQYF | TGTGCCAGCTCGCCCCGACAGGAGGAGACCCAGTACTTC
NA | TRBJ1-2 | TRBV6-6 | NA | CASSPTATGWDGYTF | TGTGCCAGCAGCCCCACCGCCACAGGGTGGGATGGCTACACCTTC
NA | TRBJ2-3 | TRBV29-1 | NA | CSAGGMADTQYF | TGCAGCGCTGGGGGCATGGCAGATACGCAGTATTTT
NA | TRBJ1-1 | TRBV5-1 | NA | CASSLASSNTEAFF | TGCGCCAGCAGCTTGGCCTCCTCGAACACTGAAGCTTTCTTT
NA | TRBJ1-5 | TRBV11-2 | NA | CASSTAGGSNQPQHF | TGTGCCAGCAGCACAGCAGGTGGAAGCAATCAGCCCCAGCATTTT
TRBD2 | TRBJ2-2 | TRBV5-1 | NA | CASRSGISTGELFF | TGCGCCAGCAGGAGCGGGATCTCAACCGGGGAGCTGTTTTTT
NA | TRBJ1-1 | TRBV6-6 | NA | CASSREVLTEAFF | TGTGCCAGCAGCCGCGAAGTCCTGACAGAAGCTTTCTTT
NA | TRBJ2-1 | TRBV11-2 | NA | CASSKHQSYNEQFF | TGTGCCAGCAGCAAACACCAATCCTACAATGAGCAGTTCTTC
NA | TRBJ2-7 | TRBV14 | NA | CASSTLFDSTYEQYF | TGTGCCAGCAGTACCTTATTTGACAGCACCTACGAGCAGTACTTC
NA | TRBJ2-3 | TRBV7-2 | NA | CASSLSRGTDTQYF | TGTGCCAGCAGCTTAAGCAGGGGCACAGATACGCAGTATTTT
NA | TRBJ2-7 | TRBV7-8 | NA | CASSPRLGRSSYEQYF | TGTGCCAGCAGCCCTCGTTTGGGCCGAAGCTCCTACGAGCAGTACTTC
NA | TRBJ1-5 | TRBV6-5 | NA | CASRAGVRRPQHF | TGTGCCAGCAGAGCCGGGGTTCGGCGGCCCCAGCATTTT
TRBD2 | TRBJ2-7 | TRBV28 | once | CASSLRTSGAYEQYF | TGTGCCAGCAGTTTGCGGACTAGCGGGGCCTACGAGCAGTACTTC
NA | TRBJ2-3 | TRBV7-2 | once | CASSLGLARLTDTQYF | TGTGCCAGCAGCTTAGGTCTAGCACGTCTCACAGATACGCAGTATTTT
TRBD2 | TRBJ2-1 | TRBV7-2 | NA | CASSLASGRAGFYNEQFF | TGTGCCAGCAGCTTAGCTAGCGGGAGGGCCGGGTTCTACAATGAGCAGTTCTTC
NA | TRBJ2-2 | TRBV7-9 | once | CASSSPRGPTMNTGELFF | TGTGCCAGCAGCTCTCCCCGTGGGCCAACCATGAACACCGGGGAGCTGTTTTTT
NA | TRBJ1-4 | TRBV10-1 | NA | CASSSGTNEKLFF | TGCGCCAGCAGCTCGGGAACTAATGAAAAACTGTTTTTT
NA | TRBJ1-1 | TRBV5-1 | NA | CASSLAGVELGTEAFF | TGCGCCAGCAGCTTGGCAGGGGTCGAACTGGGGACTGAAGCTTTCTTT
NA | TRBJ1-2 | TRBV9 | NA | CASSVATTVTYGYTF | TGTGCCAGCAGCGTAGCTACGACAGTAACCTATGGCTACACCTTC
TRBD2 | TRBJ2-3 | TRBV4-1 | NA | CASSQVKRETDTQYF | TGCGCCAGCAGCCAAGTAAAGCGGGAGACAGATACGCAGTATTTT
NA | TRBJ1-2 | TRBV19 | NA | CASSMSGATYYGYTF | TGTGCCAGTAGTATGTCTGGAGCGACGTACTATGGCTACACCTTC
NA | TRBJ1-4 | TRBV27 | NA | CASSLLGAATNEKLFF | TGTGCCAGCAGTTTACTGGGGGCTGCAACTAATGAAAAACTGTTTTTT
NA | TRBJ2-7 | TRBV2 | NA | CASGGQTYEQYF | TGTGCCAGCGGCGGTCAAACCTACGAGCAGTACTTC
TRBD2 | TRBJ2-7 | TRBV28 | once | CASRGGSTDEQYF | TGTGCCAGCCGGGGGGGCTCGACGGACGAGCAGTACTTC
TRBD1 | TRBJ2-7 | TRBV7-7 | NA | CASSLALGQSYEQYF | TGTGCCAGCAGCTTAGCGCTGGGACAGTCCTACGAGCAGTACTTC
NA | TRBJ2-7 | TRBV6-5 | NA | CASSYSYSSYEQYF | TGTGCCAGCAGTTACTCATACAGTTCCTACGAGCAGTACTTC
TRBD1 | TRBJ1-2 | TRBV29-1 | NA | CSGQGDGYTF | TGCAGTGGACAGGGGGATGGCTACACCTTC
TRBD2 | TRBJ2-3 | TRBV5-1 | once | CASSFGTSGRAGVDTQYF | TGCGCCAGCAGCTTTGGGACTAGCGGGAGGGCCGGGGTAGATACGCAGTATTTT
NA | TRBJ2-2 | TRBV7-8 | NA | CASSLELGQAEGGELFF | TGTGCCAGCAGCTTAGAGCTCGGGCAAGCCGAGGGCGGGGAGCTGTTTTTT
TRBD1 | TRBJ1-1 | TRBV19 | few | CASSLSQQGVVVVTEAFF | TGTGCCAGTAGCCTGTCACAACAGGGGGTTGTTGTGGTCACTGAAGCTTTCTTT
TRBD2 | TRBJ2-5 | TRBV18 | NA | CASSPVGPGGGKTQYF | TGTGCCAGCTCACCGGTTGGCCCCGGGGGGGGCAAAACCCAGTACTTC
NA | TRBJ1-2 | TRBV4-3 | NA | CASSPGGRGHTF | TGCGCCAGCAGCCCGGGGGGAAGGGGCCACACCTTC
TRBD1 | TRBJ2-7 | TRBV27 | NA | CASIEWRDRETYEQYF | TGTGCCAGCATAGAATGGCGGGACAGGGAGACCTACGAGCAGTACTTC
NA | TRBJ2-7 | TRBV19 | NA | CASSFKQGRISF | TGTGCCAGTAGTTTTAAACAGGGAAGGATTTCCTTC
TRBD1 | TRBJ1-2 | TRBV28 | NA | CASSVTGTGVCTF | TGTGCCAGCAGCGTTACCGGGACAGGGGTGTGCACCTTC
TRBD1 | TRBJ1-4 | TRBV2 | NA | CASSFTGTGGLDGEKLFF | TGTGCCAGCAGTTTTACCGGGACAGGGGGTTTGGATGGGGAAAAACTGTTTTTT